Presented here are 11 T cell receptor beta chains from one specimen sequenced in a study of T cells in Graves' hyperthyroidism and ophthalmopathy. The source material, RNA transcripts, was used to amplify TCR beta CDR3 regions. First-round RT-PCR of the TCR CDR3 relied on the HTBI primer set. Each CDR3 protein is one row after TCRdb ran MiXCR on the multiplex PCR reads. The sample lists hundreds of thousands of distinct CDR3 sequences, 11% to 15% occurring once. Sequencing was performed on blood. These receptors were collected from a woman under 30 with Graves' hyperthyroidism.

This rearrangement joins TRBV19 to TRBJ1-6; 7 bases align to TRBD1. This CDR3 has 15 amino acids. Germline CDR1 and CDR2: LNHDA and SQIVND (reference sequence). V was clipped by 4 bases and J by 9 bases; unmatched bases: 9. Here the CDR3 DNA reads TGTGCCAGTAGTACCACAGGGGCGATAGGTTCACCCCTCCACTTT. Translating it yields CASSTTGAIGSPLHF.

This clonotype was seen ten or more times. This sequence joins TRBV2 and TRBJ1-5; D not resolved. Between the trimmed V and J ends, which lost 5 bases and 9 bases, there was a span of 8 bases. CDR3 size: 11 residues. Germline CDR1 and CDR2: SNHLY and FYNNEI. CDR3 nucleotide sequence: TGTGCCAGCAGTACCGACGGGCCCCAGCATTTT. As protein: CASSTDGPQHF. The whole variable domain, filled in from reference TRBV2 and TRBJ1-5, reads EPEVTQTPSHQVTQMGQEVILRCVPISNHLYFYWYRQILGQKVEFLVSFYNNEISEKSEIFDDQFSVERPDGSNFTLKIRSTKLEDSAMYFCASSTDGPQHFGDGTRLSIL.

This clonotype showed up many times. The V and J genes are TRBV15 and TRBJ2-1, with 11 bases matching TRBD2. CDR3 length equals 16 residues. J gave up 4 bases and V 0 bases, and 2 bases lay outside the gene matches. Per the germline V gene, CDR1 is LNHNV and CDR2 is YYDKDF (reference sequence). The CDR3 coding sequence is TGTGCCACCAGCAGAGATGGGACTAGCGGATACAATGAGCAGTTCTTC. This codes for CATSRDGTSGYNEQFF.

This clonotype was found a few times. The chain uses TRBV24-1 and TRBJ2-6, with 7 bases aligning to TRBD2. The CDR3 totals 16 residues. Germline trimming cut 9 bases from V and 4 bases from J; bases unmatched to any gene: 11. The germline V gene has CDR1 KGHDR and CDR2 SFDVKD. The CDR3 sequence is CATSQRDYKGANVLTF. CDR3 bases: TGTGCCACCTCCCAGCGGGACTATAAAGGGGCCAACGTCCTGACTTTC.

This clonotype was seen repeatedly, ten times or more. The chain has TRBV7-2 and TRBJ2-5; tentatively, D is TRBD1 or TRBD2 (5 bases each). This CDR3 spans 16 amino acids. The germline V gene encodes CDR1 SGHTA and CDR2 FQGNSA. The germline V and J ends were trimmed by 1 base and 1 base, with 13 bases remaining between them. The CDR3 bases are TGTGCCAGCAGCTTAGTGCTAGTTGGGACCCAAGAGACCCAGTACTTC. Residues: CASSLVLVGTQETQYF.

This clonotype showed up many times. The gene calls are TRBV9 and TRBJ1-1; 9 bases match TRBD1. The CDR3 has 15 residues. Trimming took 2 bases from V and 0 from J; bases not matched to a gene: 2. Germline V gene sequence: CDR1 SGDLS, CDR2 YYNGEE. CDR3 sequence: CASSVGTGLNTEAFF. CDR3 sequence (DNA): TGTGCCAGCAGCGTGGGGACAGGGCTGAACACTGAAGCTTTCTTT.

This clonotype occurred many times. The CDR3 here is CASSLASQGARTEAFF. Written as DNA, the CDR3 is TGTGCCAGCAGCTTAGCATCCCAGGGGGCGCGGACTGAAGCTTTCTTT. The chain uses TRBV7-2 and TRBJ1-1; TRBD1 aligns across 8 bases. The CDR3 is 16 residues long. Losses at the gene ends were 0 bases for V and 5 bases for J; bases not matched to a gene: 8. Germline CDR1 is SGHTA and CDR2 is FQGNSA.

This clonotype occurred many times. The rearrangement uses TRBV12-3 or TRBV12-4 and TRBJ2-1, with a possible D match to TRBD2 (6 bases). The CDR3 spans 14 residues. V was clipped by 7 bases and J by 1 base, with 11 bases between them. The CDR3 loop reads CASTRDSSYNEQFF. The CDR3 DNA reads TGTGCCAGCACCCGGGACTCGTCCTACAATGAGCAGTTCTTC.

This clonotype was seen at least ten times. J is TRBJ2-1 and V is TRBV12-3 or TRBV12-4, with a weak D call TRBD1 (5 bases). V was trimmed by 3 bases and J by 5 bases, leaving 8 bases between them. CDR3 length equals 13 residues. CDR3 amino acids: CASSFRGHNEQFF. The CDR3 nucleotides are TGTGCCAGCAGTTTTAGGGGCCACAATGAGCAGTTCTTC.

In this sample, this clonotype turned up once. This sequence joins TRBV28 and TRBJ2-7, with D perhaps TRBD2 (6 bases). V lost 5 bases, J lost 2 bases, and 10 bases lay in between. The CDR3 extends over 13 amino acids. Germline V gene sequence: CDR1 MDHEN, CDR2 SYDVKM. CDR3 coding DNA: TGTGCCAGCAGTACGGGACTTACCTACGAGCAGTACTTC. Translating it yields CASSTGLTYEQYF.

This clonotype was counted ten times or more. The chain uses TRBV29-1 and TRBJ2-2; TRBD1 agrees at 9 bases. V shed 7 bases, J shed 4 bases, and the junction held 10 bases outside the gene matches. CDR1 and CDR2 from the germline V gene are SQVTM and ANQGSEA. CDR3 size: 15 residues. CDR3 sequence reads: CSARIRDRATGELFF. In nucleotides, the CDR3 is TGCAGCGCAAGAATACGGGACAGGGCCACCGGGGAGCTGTTTTTT.